Reported below is one TCR beta chain. This clone has more than one count but fewer than ten. There is no known antigen for this receptor. No base quality values were provided; no much bigger clone lies one nucleotide off. This entry comes from a study of OX40 agonist ivuxolimab in advanced cancers. For the study in its entirety: The costimulatory receptor OX40 (CD134) was targeted by ivuxolimab, a fully human IgG2 agonistic monoclonal antibody. Intravenous ivuxolimab was administered to patients every 2 weeks at six dose levels: 0.01, 0.1, 0.3, 1.5, 3 and 10 mg/kg. A male proportion of approximately 83% and a mean age of 60 years, ranging from about 23 to 90, were recorded for the dose-escalation cohort. Of the approximately 50 dose-escalation patients, hepatocellular carcinoma was present in roughly 19, melanoma in roughly 15, renal cell carcinoma in 9 and head and neck cancer in 9. The paper covers the monotherapy dose-escalation part of the phase I ivuxolimab trial, which included N ≈ 52 patients. Prior anti-PD-1, anti-PD-L1 or anti-CTLA-4 therapy was permitted, and checkpoint inhibitors had been received by under 50% of dose-escalation patients. The purpose of peripheral TCRbeta sequencing was to test whether ivuxolimab changed TCR sequence diversity and led to clonal T-cell expansion. Partial responses were achieved by three dose-escalation patients, of whom one had hepatocellular carcinoma and two had cutaneous melanoma.

CDR1 and CDR2 are read off the germline V gene as SGHTA and FQGTGA. The CDR3 runs 13 residues from the cysteine to the phenylalanine. Solely the CDR3 DNA is kept, with 39 bases framed from the first base. V loses 3 bases, J loses 5 bases, and the germline ends lie 10 bases apart. Points the paper makes about the study in general: In the 0.1-3.0 mg/kg groups, partial responders had among the lowest normalized peripheral clonal expansion, particularly in CD8+ T cells. Low levels of normalized T-cell clonal expansion were also seen in some patients who did not respond. Antigen specificity was not determined for the clonally expanded peripheral T cells. At doses from 0.1 to 3.0 mg/kg, clonal expansion was seen in both CD4+ and CD8+ blood T cells between baseline and week 6. After ivuxolimab, expanded clones were on average more numerous among CD8+ T cells than among CD4+ T cells.

Genomic DNA was extracted from sorted cells for sequencing of the TCRbeta CDR3 region. TCRbeta CDR3 regions were sequenced using the immunoSEQ Assay. TCRdb took over this immuneACCESS table, retaining in-frame rearrangements with V and J assigned. Such tables are incomplete; in checked studies, under half of the missing clones stem from an unresolved V gene, and the remainder is unexplained. In all, the sample holds around 23,000 clones, and about three quarters of those were seen once. Roughly 18% of the sample is held by the ten biggest clonotypes. The trial excluded patients who had a history of autoimmune disease or were on systemic immunosuppression. Peripheral blood for TCR sequencing was collected from all dose cohorts at baseline, on cycle 4 day 1, and on cycle 7 day 1. The samples were taken from a phase I, first-in-human, multicenter, open-label dose-escalation trial of ivuxolimab. Adults with locally advanced or metastatic melanoma, renal cell carcinoma, hepatocellular carcinoma or head and neck squamous cell carcinoma were enrolled in the trial. Before TCR sequencing, CD4+ T cells and CD8+ T cells from peripheral blood were sorted into separate populations.

This TCR was sampled from an adult with an advanced solid tumor such as melanoma, head and neck, liver or kidney cancer. This specimen was CD4+ or CD8+ T cells sorted from blood, taken in a trial of the OX40 agonist ivuxolimab. The chain couples TRBV7-3 to TRBJ2-5, with an unclear D gene assignment. The CDR3 region: CASSLSNRETQYF. DNA sequence: TGTGCCAGCAGCTTGAGTAATAGGGAGACCCAGTACTTC.